This T cell receptor beta chain comes out of a study of T cells in Graves' hyperthyroidism and ophthalmopathy. V lost 3 bases and J lost 4; bases outside the gene matches: 7. This CDR3 contains 15 residues. Germline CDR1 and CDR2: SGHTA and FQGNSA. The source material, RNA transcripts, was used to amplify TCR beta CDR3 regions. Researchers ran a first-round RT-PCR on the TCR CDR3 using the HTBI primer set. TCRdb redid the calling of the multiplex PCR reads with MiXCR, one entry per CDR3 protein. The table records hundreds of thousands of distinct CDR3 sequences, roughly 15% of them present only once. The sample taken for sequencing was blood. This chain uses TRBV7-2 with TRBJ2-7; 9 nucleotides align to TRBD2. This clonotype was obtained from a woman in her forties or fifties with Graves' ophthalmopathy. The CDR3 DNA is TGTACCAGCAGCTTGGATAGCGGGAGCTCTTACGAGCAGTACTTC. Residues: CTSSLDSGSSYEQYF.